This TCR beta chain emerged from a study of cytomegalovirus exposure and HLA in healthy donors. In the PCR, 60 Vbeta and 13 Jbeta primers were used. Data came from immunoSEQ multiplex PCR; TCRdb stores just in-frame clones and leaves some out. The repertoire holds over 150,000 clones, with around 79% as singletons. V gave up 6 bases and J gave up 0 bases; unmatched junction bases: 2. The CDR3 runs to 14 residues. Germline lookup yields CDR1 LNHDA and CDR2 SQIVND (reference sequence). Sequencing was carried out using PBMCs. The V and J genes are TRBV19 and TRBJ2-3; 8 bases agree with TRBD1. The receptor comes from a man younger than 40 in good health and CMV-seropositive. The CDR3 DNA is TGTGCCAGTAGGACAGGGGCGAGCACAGATACGCAGTATTTT. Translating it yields CASRTGASTDTQYF.